This T cell receptor (beta chain) was sequenced during a study of response to subunit inactivated influenza vaccine (dated by TCRdb to the late 2010s). General notes on the study: Deep quantitative T cell receptor repertoire profiling was used in the study to track responses to a trivalent subunit inactivated influenza vaccine. Paper-wide results and their limitations: The authors suggested that each seasonal influenza vaccination may recruit only a limited number of new T cells.

Concerning this clonotype: What this receptor recognizes is not known. Per-base qualities were not stored, and no clone one base away is much larger.

V lost 8 bases and J lost 4 bases; the stretch between them is 11 bases long. The CDR3 starts with the cysteine, ends with the phenylalanine, and has 13 residues. The sequence is cut down to CDR3 DNA, 39 bases in frame from base 1. Taken from the germline V gene (reference sequence), the CDR1 and CDR2 loops are LNHNV and YYDKDF. Library creation used RT-PCR. The sequencing machine was an Illumina HiSeq 2500. The public reads were reprocessed in TCRdb via fastp at Q25 and MiXCR, keeping in-frame beta chains. Each entry is one CDR3 protein sequence, shown with its most common DNA and genes. The table for this sample lists around 580,000 distinct CDR3 sequences; 12% of them were counted only once. Clones ranked in the top ten supply approximately 10% of the sample.

The sequences come from PBMCs from blood, collected on the day of vaccination. The rearranged chain carries TRBV15 and TRBJ2-2; a tentative D call is TRBD2 (5 bases match). The source of this sequence is a man aged 50 to 59 who received an inactivated influenza vaccine. Donor details come from another sample of the same person, matched by shared clones. Here the CDR3 is given as CATERGSTGELFF. The DNA sequence is TGTGCCACCGAACGGGGAAGCACCGGGGAGCTGTTTTTT. Extended through the reference TRBV15 and TRBJ2-2 proteins, this CDR3 yields the full variable domain: DAMVIQNPRYQVTQFGKPVTLSCSQTLNHNVMYWYQQKSSQAPKLLFHYYDKDFNNEADTPDNFQSRRPNTSFCFLDIRSPGLGDTAMYLCATERGSTGELFFGEGSRLTVL.